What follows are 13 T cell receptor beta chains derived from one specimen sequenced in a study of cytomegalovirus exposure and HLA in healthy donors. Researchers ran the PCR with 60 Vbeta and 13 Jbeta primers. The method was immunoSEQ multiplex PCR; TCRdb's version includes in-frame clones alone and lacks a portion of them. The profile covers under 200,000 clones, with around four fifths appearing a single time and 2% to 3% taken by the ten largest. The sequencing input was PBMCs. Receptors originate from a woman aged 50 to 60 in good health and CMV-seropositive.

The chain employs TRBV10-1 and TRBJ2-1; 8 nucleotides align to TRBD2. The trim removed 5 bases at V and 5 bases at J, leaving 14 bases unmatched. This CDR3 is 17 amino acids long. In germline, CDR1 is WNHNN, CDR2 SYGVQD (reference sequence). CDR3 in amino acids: CASSKLPGGAVDNEQFF. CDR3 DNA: TGCGCCAGCAGTAAACTTCCCGGGGGGGCGGTCGACAATGAGCAGTTCTTC.

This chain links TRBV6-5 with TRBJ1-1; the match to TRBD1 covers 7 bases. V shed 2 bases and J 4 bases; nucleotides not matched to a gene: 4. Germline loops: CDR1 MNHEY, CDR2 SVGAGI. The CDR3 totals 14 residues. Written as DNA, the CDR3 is TGTGCCAGCAGTTACCAAAACAGGGGCACTGAAGCTTTCTTT. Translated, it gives CASSYQNRGTEAFF.

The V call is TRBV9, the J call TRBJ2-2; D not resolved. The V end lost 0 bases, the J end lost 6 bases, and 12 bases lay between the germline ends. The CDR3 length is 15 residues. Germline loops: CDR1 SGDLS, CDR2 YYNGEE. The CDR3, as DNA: TGTGCCAGCAGCGTAGACGTATGGGCCCCCGGGGAGCTGTTTTTT. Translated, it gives CASSVDVWAPGELFF.

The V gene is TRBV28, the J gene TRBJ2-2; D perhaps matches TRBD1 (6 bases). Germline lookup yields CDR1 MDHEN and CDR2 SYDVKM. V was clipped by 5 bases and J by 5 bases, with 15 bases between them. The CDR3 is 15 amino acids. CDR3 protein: CASSGTGIRTGELFF. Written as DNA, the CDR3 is TGTGCCAGCAGTGGAACAGGGATAAGGACCGGGGAGCTGTTTTTT.

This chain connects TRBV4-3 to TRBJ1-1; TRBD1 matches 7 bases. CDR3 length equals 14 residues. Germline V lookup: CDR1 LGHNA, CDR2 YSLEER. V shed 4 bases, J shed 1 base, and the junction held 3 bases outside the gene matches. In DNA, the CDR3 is TGCGCCAGCAGCCTGGGACAGAAGAACACTGAAGCTTTCTTT. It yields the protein CASSLGQKNTEAFF.

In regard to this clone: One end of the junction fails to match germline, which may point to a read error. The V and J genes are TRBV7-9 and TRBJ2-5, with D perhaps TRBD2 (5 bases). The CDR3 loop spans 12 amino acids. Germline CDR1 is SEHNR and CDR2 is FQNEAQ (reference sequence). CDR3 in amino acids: CSSSLRRETQYF. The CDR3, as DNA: TGTTCCAGCAGCTTACGGAGGGAGACCCAGTACTTC.

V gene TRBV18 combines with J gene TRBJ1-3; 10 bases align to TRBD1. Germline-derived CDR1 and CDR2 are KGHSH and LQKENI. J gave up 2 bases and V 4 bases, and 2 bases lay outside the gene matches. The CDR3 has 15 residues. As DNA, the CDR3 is TGTGCCAGCTCACTCGACAGGGGGCCTGGAAACACCATATATTTT. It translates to CASSLDRGPGNTIYF.

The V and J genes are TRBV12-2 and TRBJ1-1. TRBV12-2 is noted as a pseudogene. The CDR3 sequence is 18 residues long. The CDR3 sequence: CASRPTHPQGGENTEAFF. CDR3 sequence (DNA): TGTGCAAGTCGCCCCACGCACCCTCAGGGAGGGGAGAACACTGAAGCTTTCTTT.

CDR3 protein: CASSPSGLGSPLHF. As DNA, the CDR3 is TGTGCCAGCAGCCCCTCAGGGCTTGGGTCACCCCTCCACTTT. The V and J genes are TRBV28 and TRBJ1-6; TRBD1 might be the D (5 bases). V lost 6 bases, J lost 10 bases, and 16 bases lay in between. Germline lookup yields CDR1 MDHEN and CDR2 SYDVKM. The CDR3 contains 14 residues. Filled out from reference TRBV28 and TRBJ1-6, the complete variable domain reads DVKVTQSSRYLVKRTGEKVFLECVQDMDHENMFWYRQDPGLGLRLIYFSYDVKMKEKGDIPEGYSVSREKKERFSLILESASTNQTSMYLCASSPSGLGSPLHFGNGTRLTVT.

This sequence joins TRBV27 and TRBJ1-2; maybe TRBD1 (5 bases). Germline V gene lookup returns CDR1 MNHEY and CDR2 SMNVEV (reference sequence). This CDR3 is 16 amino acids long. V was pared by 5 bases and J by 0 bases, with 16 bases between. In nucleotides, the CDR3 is TGTGCCAGCAGTGCAGGGTTTTTCGGCTCTAACTATGGCTACACCTTC. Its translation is CASSAGFFGSNYGYTF.

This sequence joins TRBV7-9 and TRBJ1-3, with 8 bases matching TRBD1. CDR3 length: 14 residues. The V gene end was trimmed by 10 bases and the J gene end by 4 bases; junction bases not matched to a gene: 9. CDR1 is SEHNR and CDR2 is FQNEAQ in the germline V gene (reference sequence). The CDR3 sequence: CATRTGSSGNTIYF. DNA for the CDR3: TGTGCCACGCGGACAGGGTCTTCGGGAAACACCATATATTTT.

DNA of the CDR3: TGTGCCTGGAGTCCGGGGGGGGATCAGCCCCAGCATTTT. The encoded protein is CAWSPGGDQPQHF. The V gene is TRBV30, the J gene TRBJ1-5, with a possible D match to TRBD1 (5 bases). This CDR3 spans 13 amino acids. V was trimmed by 2 bases and J by 5 bases, leaving 10 bases between them. Per the germline V gene, CDR1 is GTSNPN and CDR2 is SVGIG (reference sequence).

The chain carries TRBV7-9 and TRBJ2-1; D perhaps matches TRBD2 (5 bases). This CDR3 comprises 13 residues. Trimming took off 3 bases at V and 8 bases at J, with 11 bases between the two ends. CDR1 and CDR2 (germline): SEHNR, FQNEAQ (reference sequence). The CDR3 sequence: CASSLSYSDEQFF. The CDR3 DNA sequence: TGTGCCAGCAGCTTGTCTTATAGCGATGAGCAGTTCTTC.